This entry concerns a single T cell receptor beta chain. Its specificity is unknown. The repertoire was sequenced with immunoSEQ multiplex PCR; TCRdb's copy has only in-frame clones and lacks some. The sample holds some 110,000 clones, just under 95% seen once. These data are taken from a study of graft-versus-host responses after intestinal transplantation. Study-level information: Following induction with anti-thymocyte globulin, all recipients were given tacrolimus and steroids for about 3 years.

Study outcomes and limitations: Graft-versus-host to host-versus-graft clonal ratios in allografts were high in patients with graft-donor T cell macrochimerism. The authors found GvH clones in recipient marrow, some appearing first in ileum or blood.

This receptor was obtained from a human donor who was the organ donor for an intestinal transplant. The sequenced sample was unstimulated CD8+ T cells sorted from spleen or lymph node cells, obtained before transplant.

The CDR3: CASSPGFYNEQFF. The CDR3 DNA is TGTGCCAGCAGCCCCGGGTTCTACAATGAGCAGTTCTTC. The chain combines TRBV7-6 with TRBJ2-1; D gene uncertain. This CDR3 has 13 amino acids. Germline V gene lookup returns CDR1 SGHVS and CDR2 FNYEAQ. V was trimmed by 5 bases and J by 3 bases, leaving 8 bases between them.